This T cell receptor (beta chain) came from a study of technical replicates of blood from a handful of donors. With V trimmed by 1 base and J by 4 bases, 2 bases remained unmatched. This CDR3 region has 13 residues. CDR1 and CDR2 (germline): GTSNPN, SVGIG (reference sequence). Here immunoSEQ multiplex PCR was the method, and the copy in TCRdb shows in-frame clones only, minus some. The top ten clones hold approximately 0.38% of a sample with around 100,000 clones, approximately 96% of them seen once. The V and J genes are TRBV30 and TRBJ2-7, with TRBD1 identical over 9 bases. This TCR was sampled from a human donor in good health. Sequencing used T cells isolated from PBMCs. In DNA, the CDR3 is TGTGCCTGGAGTGAGGGACAGGGTTACGAGCAGTACTTC. Translated, it gives CAWSEGQGYEQYF.